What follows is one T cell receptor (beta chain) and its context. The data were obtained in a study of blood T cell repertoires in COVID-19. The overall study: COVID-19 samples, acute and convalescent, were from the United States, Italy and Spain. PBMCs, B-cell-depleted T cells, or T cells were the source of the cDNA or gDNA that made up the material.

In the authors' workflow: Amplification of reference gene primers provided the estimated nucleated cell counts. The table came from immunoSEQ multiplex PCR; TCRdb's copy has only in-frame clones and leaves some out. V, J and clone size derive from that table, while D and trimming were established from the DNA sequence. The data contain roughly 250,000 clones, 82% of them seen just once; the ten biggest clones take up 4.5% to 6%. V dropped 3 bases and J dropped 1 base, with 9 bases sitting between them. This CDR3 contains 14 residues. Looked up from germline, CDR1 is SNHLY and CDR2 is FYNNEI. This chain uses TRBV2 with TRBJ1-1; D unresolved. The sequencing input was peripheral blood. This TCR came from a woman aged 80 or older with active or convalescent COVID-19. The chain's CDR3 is CASSDIAGNTEAFF. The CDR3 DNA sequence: TGTGCCAGCAGTGACATTGCAGGGAACACTGAAGCTTTCTTT.